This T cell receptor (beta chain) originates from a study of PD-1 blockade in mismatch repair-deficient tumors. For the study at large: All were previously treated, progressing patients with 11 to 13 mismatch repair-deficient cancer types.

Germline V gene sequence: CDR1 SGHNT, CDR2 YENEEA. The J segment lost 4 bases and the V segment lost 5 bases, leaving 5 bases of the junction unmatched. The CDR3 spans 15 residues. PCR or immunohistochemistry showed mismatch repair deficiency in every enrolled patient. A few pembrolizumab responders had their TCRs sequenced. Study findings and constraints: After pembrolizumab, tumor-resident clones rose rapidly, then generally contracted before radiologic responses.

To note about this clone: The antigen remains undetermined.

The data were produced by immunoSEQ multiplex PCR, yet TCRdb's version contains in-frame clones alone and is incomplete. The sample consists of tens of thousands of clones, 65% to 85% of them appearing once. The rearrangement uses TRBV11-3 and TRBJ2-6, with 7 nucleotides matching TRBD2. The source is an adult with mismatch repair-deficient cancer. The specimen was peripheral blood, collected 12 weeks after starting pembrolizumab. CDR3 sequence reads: CASSPGLGGANVLTF. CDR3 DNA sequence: TGTGCCAGCAGCCCCGGACTAGGAGGGGCCAACGTCCTGACTTTC. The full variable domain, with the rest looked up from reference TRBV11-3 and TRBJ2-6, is EAGVVQSPRYKIIEKKQPVAFWCNPISGHNTLYWYLQNLGQGPELLIRYENEEAVDDSQLPKDRFSAERLKGVDSTLKIQPAELGDSAVYLCASSPGLGGANVLTFGAGSRLTVL.